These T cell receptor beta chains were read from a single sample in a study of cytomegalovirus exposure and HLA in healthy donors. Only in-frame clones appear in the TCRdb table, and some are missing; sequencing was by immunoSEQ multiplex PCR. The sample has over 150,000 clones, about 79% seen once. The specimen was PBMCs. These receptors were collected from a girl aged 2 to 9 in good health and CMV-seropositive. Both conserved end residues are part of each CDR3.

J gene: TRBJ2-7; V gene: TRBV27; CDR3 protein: CASSLIAYMEQYF
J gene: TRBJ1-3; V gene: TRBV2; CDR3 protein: CASSAVPYVSGNTIYF
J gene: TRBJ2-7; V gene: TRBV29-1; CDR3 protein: CSVGQGGEQYF
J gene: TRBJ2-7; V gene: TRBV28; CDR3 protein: CASSSLPASGYPYEQYF
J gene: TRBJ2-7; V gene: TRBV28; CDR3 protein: CASSFRYEQYF
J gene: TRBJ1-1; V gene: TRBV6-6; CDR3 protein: CASSYYGRGSTEAFF
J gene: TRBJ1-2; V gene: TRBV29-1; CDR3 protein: CSVLTGGLPGYTF
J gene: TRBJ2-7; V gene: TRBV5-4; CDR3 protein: CASSRLGAAAYEQYF
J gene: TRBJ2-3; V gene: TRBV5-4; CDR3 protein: CASSRKSSGITDTQYF
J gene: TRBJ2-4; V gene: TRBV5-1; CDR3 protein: CASGTGNNIAKNIQYF
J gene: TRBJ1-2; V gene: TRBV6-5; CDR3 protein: CASSQRQRYGYTF
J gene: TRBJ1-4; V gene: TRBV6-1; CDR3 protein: CASSVYQGNEKLFF
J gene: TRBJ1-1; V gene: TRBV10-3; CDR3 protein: CAISDREQGDTEAFF
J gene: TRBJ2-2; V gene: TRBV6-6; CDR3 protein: CASIRRDRGSGELFF
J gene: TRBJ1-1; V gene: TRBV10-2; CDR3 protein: CASSESTGGMNTEAFF
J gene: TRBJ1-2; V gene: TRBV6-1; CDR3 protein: CASSERGSLYGYTF
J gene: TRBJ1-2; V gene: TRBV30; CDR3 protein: CAWSMTGVSSYTF
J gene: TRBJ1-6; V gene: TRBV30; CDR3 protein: CAWSPGTENSPLHF
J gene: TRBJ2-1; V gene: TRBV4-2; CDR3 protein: CASSQEIAGVNHEQFF
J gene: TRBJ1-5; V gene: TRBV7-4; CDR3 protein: CASSLREGAGGFNQPQHF
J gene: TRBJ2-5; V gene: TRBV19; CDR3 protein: CASSIWGRAETQYF
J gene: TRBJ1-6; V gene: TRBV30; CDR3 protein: CAWRPGQVLYNSPLHF
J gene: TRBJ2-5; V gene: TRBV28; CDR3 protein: CATGLPLNF
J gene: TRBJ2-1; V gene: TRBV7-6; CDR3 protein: CASSLDLAGIYNEQFF